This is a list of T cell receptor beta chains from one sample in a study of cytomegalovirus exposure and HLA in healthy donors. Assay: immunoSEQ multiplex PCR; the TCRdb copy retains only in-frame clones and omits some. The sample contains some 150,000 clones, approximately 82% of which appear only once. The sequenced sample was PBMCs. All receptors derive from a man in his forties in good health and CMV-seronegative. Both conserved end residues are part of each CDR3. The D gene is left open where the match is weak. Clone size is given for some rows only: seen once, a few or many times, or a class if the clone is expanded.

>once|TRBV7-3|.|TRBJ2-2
TGTGCCAGCAGCTTCTACGAGACCGGGGAGCTGTTTTTT
CASSFYETGELFF
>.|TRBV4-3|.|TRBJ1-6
TGCGCCAGCAGCCAAGGCGGAGGGGTGGATTCACCCCTCCACTTT
CASSQGGGVDSPLHF
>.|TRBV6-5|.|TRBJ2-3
TGTGCCAGCAGAATAGGGGGGGAAACAGATACGCAGTATTTT
CASRIGGETDTQYF
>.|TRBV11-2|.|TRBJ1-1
TGTGCCAGCAGCCCCCGGCGGGGAGGCACTGAAGCTTTCTTT
CASSPRRGGTEAFF
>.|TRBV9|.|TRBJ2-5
TGTGCCAGCAGCGTAGTAGGGAGTGGAGGGCGTGAAGAGACCCAGTACTTC
CASSVVGSGGREETQYF
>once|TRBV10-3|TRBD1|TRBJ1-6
TGTGGAGTGGGCAGGGGGCAAGCACCCCTCCACTTT
CGVGRGQAPLHF
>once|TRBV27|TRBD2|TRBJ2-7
TGTGCCAGCAGTTTGCGGGGGTCCCACTCCTACGAGCAGTACTTC
CASSLRGSHSYEQYF
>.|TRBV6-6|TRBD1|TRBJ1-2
TGTGCCAGCAGTTGGGGACAGGACTATGGCTACACCTTC
CASSWGQDYGYTF
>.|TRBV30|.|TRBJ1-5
TGTGCCTGGAGTGGGGGGCCAGATGCCAATCAGCCCCAGCATTTT
CAWSGGPDANQPQHF
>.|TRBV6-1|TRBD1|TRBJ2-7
TGTGCCAGCAACAGGGGGCGAGATCACGAGCAGTACTTC
CASNRGRDHEQYF
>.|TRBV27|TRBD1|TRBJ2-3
TGTGCCAGCAGTTCCCCTTGGACAGGGGAAGATACGCAGTATTTT
CASSSPWTGEDTQYF
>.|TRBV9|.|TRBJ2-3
TGTGCCAGCAGCGTAGTGGGACAACTCACAGATACGCAGTATTTT
CASSVVGQLTDTQYF
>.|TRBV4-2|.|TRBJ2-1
TGTGCCAGCAGCAAAGAGGATCAGGGTTTTTCAAAGTTCTTC
CASSKEDQGFSKFF
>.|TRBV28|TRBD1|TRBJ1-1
TGTGCCAGCAGTACTCACCGACAGGGGATTTTGAACACTGAAGCTTTCTTT
CASSTHRQGILNTEAFF
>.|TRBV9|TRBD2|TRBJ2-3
TGTGCCAGCAGCGAGAGCGGGGTCGACACAGATACGCAGTATTTT
CASSESGVDTDTQYF
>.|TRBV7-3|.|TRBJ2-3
TGTGCCAGCAGCCAAACAGGGATAGGCACAGATACGCAGTATTTT
CASSQTGIGTDTQYF
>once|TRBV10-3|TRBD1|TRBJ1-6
TGTGCCATCAGTCCGACAGGGCAAAATTCACCCCTCCACTTT
CAISPTGQNSPLHF
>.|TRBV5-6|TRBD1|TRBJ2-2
TGTGCCAGCAGCTTGGCAGGGGGCACCGGGGAGCTGTTTTTT
CASSLAGGTGELFF
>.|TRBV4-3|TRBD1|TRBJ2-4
TGCGCCAGCAGCCAAGATCGTGGACAGGGCAAAAACATTCAGTACTTC
CASSQDRGQGKNIQYF
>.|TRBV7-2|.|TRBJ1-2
TGTGCCAGCAGCCTATATACAGCTAACTATGGCTACACCTTC
CASSLYTANYGYTF
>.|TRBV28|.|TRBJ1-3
TGTGCCAGCAGTTTACGGCAGGGTACGGGAAACACCATATATTTT
CASSLRQGTGNTIYF
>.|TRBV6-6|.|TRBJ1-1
TGTGCCAGCAGTTCCACAGATCGGCGAGGGACTGAAGCTTTCTTT
CASSSTDRRGTEAFF